Sequencing of this TCR beta chain was carried out in a study of type 1 regulatory T cells. About the research overall: T-allo10 is an in vitro-generated, Tr1-enriched CD4 T cell product specific for alloantigen.

The V gene's germline CDR1 is SGHNT and CDR2 YYREEE (reference sequence). The CDR3 is made up of 18 amino acids. V shed 3 bases and J 1 base; nucleotides not matched to a gene: 11. TCRdb independently ran MiXCR on the reads; one entry per CDR3 protein. The data contain approximately 72,000 distinct CDR3 sequences, approximately 64% of them singletons. T-allo10 cells from the graft donor were described as anergic, host-alloantigen-specific, and alloantigen-specific suppressors. Comment on this clonotype: Antigen specificity is unknown.

Sequencing was carried out using cultured T cells, either the whole culture or a sorted T cell fraction (not recorded which). The subset is: Tr1-enriched cell product generated in vitro against host alloantigens. This chain links TRBV5-4 with TRBJ2-7, with 12 bases that match TRBD2. The TCR was taken from a human donor in good health. The CDR3 DNA reads as TGTGCCAGCAGCTCGGGACTCGGACTAGCGGGAATTTCCTACGAGCAGTACTTC. It specifies CASSSGLGLAGISYEQYF. The full variable domain, in which reference TRBV5-4 and TRBJ2-7 provide the parts outside the CDR3, is ETGVTQSPTHLIKTRGQQVTLRCSSQSGHNTVSWYQQALGQGPQFIFQYYREEENGRGNFPPRFSGLQFPNYSSELNVNALELDDSALYLCASSSGLGLAGISYEQYFGPGTRLTVT.